This passage covers 18 T cell receptor beta chains from one sample sequenced in a study of blood T cells in healthy people across ages (dated by TCRdb to between 2015 and 2017). To prepare the library, 5' RACE was applied. Instrument used: Illumina HiSeq 2500. A second PCR of about 7 to 12 cycles was run with a J-beta primer mix and a sample-barcoded 5' primer. TCRdb reprocessing: public reads trimmed at Q25 with fastp, clones called with MiXCR, in-frame beta chains kept. Every CDR3 protein is listed once, alongside the most common genes and DNA of its rows. Within this sample are around 1,000,000 distinct CDR3 sequences, with approximately 25% of them counted one time only. Together, the top ten hold 0.65% to 0.75% of the sample. This sample was also put to use in a study of T cells of mothers and their children.

The material sequenced was blood. Every receptor here comes from a girl between 2 and 10 years old in good health.

CDR3 amino acids: CASGSRSRPDTQYF. CDR3 bases: TGTGCCAGCGGTAGTCGGTCTCGTCCAGATACGCAGTATTTT. The chain has TRBV6-5 and TRBJ2-3; the D is unclear. The CDR3 consists of 14 residues. Germline loops: CDR1 MNHEY, CDR2 SVGAGI. Trimming took off 8 bases at V and 4 bases at J, with 16 bases between the two ends.

The V gene is TRBV12-3 or TRBV12-4, the J gene TRBJ2-5, with 7 bases identical to TRBD2. Germline trimming cut 6 bases from V and 0 bases from J; bases unmatched to any gene: 1. This CDR3 is built from 13 residues. The CDR3, as DNA: TGTGCCAGCAGGGGGGGGTACCAAGAGACCCAGTACTTC. It is translated as CASRGGYQETQYF.

This chain's CDR3 is CAISPSDRSTDTQYF. In DNA, the CDR3 is TGTGCCATCAGCCCGAGCGACAGAAGCACAGATACGCAGTATTTT. V is TRBV10-3 and J is TRBJ2-3, with D possibly TRBD1 on 5 matching bases. CDR3 length equals 15 residues. From germline, CDR1 is ENHRY and CDR2 SYGVKD. V lost 6 bases and J lost 0, with 13 bases in between.

The gene calls are TRBV29-1 and TRBJ2-5; possibly TRBD1 for D (6 bases). The J call may be mistaken, given a closer DNA end match to TRBJ2-1. Germline CDR1 SQVTM, CDR2 ANQGSEA. This CDR3 region has 12 residues. The CDR3 here is CSVEDRGGEQFF. Written as DNA, the CDR3 is TGCAGCGTTGAAGATAGAGGGGGTGAGCAGTTCTTC.

The V gene is TRBV11-2, the J gene TRBJ1-1; TRBD1 might be the D (5 bases). With 4 bases removed from V and 9 bases from J, the gap between germline ends came to 18 bases. Per germline, CDR1 SGHAT and CDR2 FQNNGV. The CDR3 runs 14 residues. CDR3 loop: CASSSGTGLRQAFF. The DNA for the CDR3 is TGTGCCAGCAGCTCTGGGACCGGGCTACGCCAAGCTTTCTTT.

In its sample, this clonotype was seen a few times. The chain employs TRBV20-1 and TRBJ2-1, with TRBD2 matching 7 bases. V trimming: 3 bases; J trimming: 2 bases; junction bases outside the gene matches: 4. Germline V gene data show CDR1 as DFQATT and CDR2 as SNEGSKA (reference sequence). The CDR3 is 14 residues long. This CDR3 is CSASSSGAYNEQFF. CDR3 in DNA: TGCAGTGCTAGTTCGAGCGGGGCCTACAATGAGCAGTTCTTC.

This clonotype was observed a handful of times. The chain has TRBV3-1 and TRBJ2-3; no reliable D call. The germline gives CDR1 LGHDT, CDR2 YNNKEL (reference sequence). The CDR3 runs to 13 residues. The ends were cut back, 4 bases at V and 8 bases at J, with 13 bases in the middle. In DNA, the CDR3 is TGTGCCAGCAGCCCGATCAGATGGGGTACGCAGTATTTT. It specifies CASSPIRWGTQYF.

This sequence joins TRBV5-1 and TRBJ1-1; D remains ambiguous. In germline, CDR1 is SGHRS, CDR2 YFSETQ. V was shortened by 8 bases and J by 0 bases, with 5 bases between the two germline ends. There are 11 residues in the CDR3. The CDR3 nucleotides are TGCGCCAGACCCATGAACACTGAAGCTTTCTTT. The encoded protein is CARPMNTEAFF.

This chain's CDR3 is CASSSGGYQETQYF. Written as DNA, the CDR3 is TGTGCCAGCAGCTCGGGGGGCTACCAAGAGACCCAGTACTTC. This rearrangement joins TRBV7-2 to TRBJ2-5, with D perhaps TRBD2 (7 bases). The CDR3 contains 14 residues. The germline V gene has CDR1 SGHTA and CDR2 FQGNSA. The V end lost 4 bases, the J end lost 0 bases, and 9 bases lay between the germline ends.

Concerning this clonotype itself: Germline is not matched at one junction end, which may reflect a read error. V and J are TRBV15 and TRBJ2-3, with 11 bases that match TRBD2. The germline V gene has CDR1 LNHNV and CDR2 YYDKDF (reference sequence). This CDR3 has 18 residues. The CDR3 region has the DNA TGTGCCACCAGCAGAGATTCTAGCGGGGGGACCGCCACAAATACGCAGTATTTT. Translation: CATSRDSSGGTATNTQYF.

This clonotype was counted a few times. The rearrangement joins TRBV29-1 to TRBJ1-4, with TRBD1 as a possible D gene (5 bases). The CDR3 is 14 amino acids. Germline V CDR1 and CDR2: SQVTM, ANQGSEA. Trimming removed 5 bases at V and 8 bases at J, with 18 bases between. CDR3 bases: TGCAGCGTTAACGAGGGGCAGGGTGGAGAAAAACTGTTTTTT. Encoded protein: CSVNEGQGGEKLFF.

Concerning this clonotype itself: The junction and the germline gene differ at one end; a read error may be behind it. The chain employs TRBV20-1 and TRBJ1-1; D is possibly TRBD1 (6 bases). The CDR3 sequence is 18 residues long. Germline CDR1 and CDR2: DFQATT and SNEGSKA (reference sequence). Here the CDR3 reads CSASDPTGYKRMNTEAFF. The CDR3 DNA sequence: TGCAGTGCTAGTGACCCGACAGGTTATAAAAGGATGAACACTGAAGCCTTCTTT.

This clonotype was counted only a few times. V and J are TRBV29-1 and TRBJ2-5, with 8 nucleotides matching TRBD1. Germline CDR1 reads SQVTM; CDR2 reads ANQGSEA. The J segment lost 4 bases and the V segment lost 6 bases, leaving 16 bases of the junction unmatched. The CDR3 has 16 residues. CDR3 protein: CSVAPQQGGNAETQYF. In nucleotides, the CDR3 is TGCAGCGTCGCCCCCCAACAGGGGGGTAACGCAGAGACCCAGTACTTC.

Details on this clonotype: It may be a read error: a sequence one base away is much more abundant. The V call is TRBV10-3, the J call TRBJ2-5; D possibly corresponds to TRBD2 (7 bases). With the DNA end fitting TRBJ2-1 better, the J assignment may be wrong. Germline CDR1 ENHRY, CDR2 SYGVKD. The CDR3 spans 19 residues. This CDR3 is CAIGEGVSGPPSSYNEQFF. The CDR3 nucleotides are TGTGCCATCGGTGAGGGGGTTAGCGGGCCTCCCAGCTCCTACAATGAGCAGTTCTTC.

This clonotype came up a few times. The V and J genes are TRBV5-1 and TRBJ2-1; tentative D call: TRBD1 (5 bases). This CDR3 is 14 amino acids long. Trimming removed 0 bases at V and 6 bases at J, with 10 bases between. Germline loops: CDR1 SGHRS, CDR2 YFSETQ. The CDR3 here is CASSLVAGSNEQFF. DNA of the CDR3: TGCGCCAGCAGCTTGGTCGCAGGGTCCAATGAGCAGTTCTTC.

This clonotype appeared a few times. V usage is TRBV6-2 or TRBV6-3 and J usage is TRBJ2-1; TRBD1 or TRBD2 may be the D gene (6 bases each). V dropped 4 bases and J dropped 7 bases, with 17 bases sitting between them. Germline CDR1 reads MNHEY; CDR2 reads SVGEGT. This CDR3 has 15 amino acids. CDR3 sequence reads: CASSWGDIKGNEQFF. CDR3 in DNA: TGTGCCAGCAGTTGGGGGGACATTAAGGGGAATGAGCAGTTCTTC.

The V gene is TRBV7-9, the J gene TRBJ2-6, with D unclear. V was trimmed by 3 bases and J by 0 bases, leaving 6 bases between them. Germline V gives CDR1 SEHNR, CDR2 FQNEAQ (reference sequence). There are 15 residues in the CDR3. The CDR3 DNA reads as TGTGCCAGCAGCTTCACCTCCTCTGGGGCCAACGTCCTGACTTTC. Amino acid sequence: CASSFTSSGANVLTF.

The chain joins TRBV27 to TRBJ1-1; 11 nucleotides agree with TRBD1. Germline CDR1 MNHEY, CDR2 SMNVEV (reference sequence). This CDR3 spans 14 amino acids. V shed 7 bases and J 5 bases; nucleotides not matched to a gene: 6. The CDR3 protein is CASTSGTGGTEAFF. DNA for the CDR3: TGTGCCAGCACATCCGGGACAGGGGGGACTGAAGCTTTCTTT.